The source of this T cell receptor beta chain is a study of neurological immune-mediated disorders (dated by TCRdb to between 2018 and 2021). Broadly, across the study: Using UMI-based sequencing, the study compared peripheral blood TCR-beta repertoires from patients with HTLV-I-associated myelopathy (HAM/TSP), patients with multiple sclerosis, and healthy controls. Each longitudinal HAM/TSP and healthy donor was sampled at 3 time-points spaced at about 3-45 month intervals. The cohort included some 66 subjects: 14 with HAM/TSP, some 35 with multiple sclerosis, and 20 or so healthy controls. The roughly 100 TCR-beta libraries covered PBMC samples along with longitudinal samples, technical triplicates, and paired sorted CD4+ and CD8+ T-cell subsets. The research as a whole found: TCR clonal expansion was greatest in HAM/TSP patients and smallest in MS patients, who ranked below even healthy controls. Across subjects, expanded clones never shared an identical CDR3 amino acid sequence, which suggests that the TCR-beta repertoires in every group were private.

To synthesize cDNA, template-switch 5'RACE was performed with a primer carrying a 10-nucleotide random unique molecular identifier so that each TCR transcript was tagged. Each sequencing run produced over 180 million TCR-beta sequences covering 15-18 subjects. Total RNA was extracted with the RNeasy kit. Using the KAPA Real-time Library Amplification kit, TCR-beta VDJ regions were amplified with primers for the TCR constant region and the 5'RACE anchor. A first PCR added sample indexes and Illumina adaptors, and a second PCR then raised library yield. After Ampure bead purification, the roughly 650 bp TCR product was size-selected on a 2% E-gel SizeSelection system. Before pooling, libraries had their quality checked on a Bioanalyzer, their concentration measured with Qubit, and their quantity determined with the Kapa Library Quantification kit. An Illumina HiSeq 2500 sequenced the libraries paired-end 2 x 150 bp. To increase sequence diversity, about 24-32% phiX was spiked into each library pool. In the authors' own workflow: The quality-filtered reads were processed with the UMI-based MiGEC pipeline, whose error correction step removed more than 80% of the raw TCR sequences. VDJ genes were aligned to IMGT germline references, and each clonotype was defined by a unique CDR3 amino acid sequence together with V-J genes. Clonal expansion, Shannon diversity and CDR3 relatedness were evaluated with VDJtools (CalcPairwiseDistances, ClusterSamples), while phylogenetic trees were built in CLCbio workbench. Clones with at least 8 unique UMIs were defined as expanded, with this threshold being based on coefficient-of-variation modelling across technical triplicates. The raw public reads went through TCRdb reprocessing: fastp at Q25, MiXCR clone calling, in-frame beta chains kept. Merged by CDR3 protein, the rows form single entries marked with the most common genes and DNA. These V and J calls rely on TCRdb rather than the paper's analysis. The sample has tens of thousands of distinct CDR3 sequences on record, roughly 13% of them singletons. 9.5% to 12% of the sample is in the top ten clones.

Judged by its sample share, this clonotype qualifies as medium-sized (0.01 to 0.1%). There is no known antigen for this receptor. No much larger clone is present one base from it, and per-base qualities are unavailable. Per the publication, the time point label means: longitudinal time-point 3. Blood bank volunteers in Maryland, USA served as the healthy controls. Libraries from unsorted PBMCs were made from 2 million PBMCs kept in RNAlater at -80 degrees C until RNA extraction. PBMCs were separated from peripheral blood using Ficoll-Hypaque density gradient centrifugation and then cryopreserved in liquid nitrogen. CDR1 and CDR2 are drawn from the germline V gene: MDHEN, SYDVKM. Including the terminal cysteine and phenylalanine, the CDR3 comprises 15 residues. The kept DNA is CDR3 alone, 45 bases in frame from the first base. A distance of 11 bases separates the germline ends of V and J, which lose 3 bases and 1 base respectively.

The rearranged segments are TRBV28 and TRBJ2-3; the D segment could be TRBD1, given 5 matching bases. The TCR comes from a man aged 30 to 39 in good health. The source material was PBMCs. The DNA is as follows: TGTGCCAGCAGTTTGCAGGGTATGGGCACAGATACGCAGTATTTT. This encodes CASSLQGMGTDTQYF.